These 17 T cell receptor beta chains share one sample of origin, sequenced in a study of cytomegalovirus exposure and HLA in healthy donors. The data were produced by immunoSEQ multiplex PCR, yet TCRdb's version contains in-frame clones alone and is incomplete. The data show some 240,000 clones, around four fifths seen once. The sequenced sample was PBMCs. Receptors originate from a woman aged 18-30 years in good health and CMV-seronegative.

This chain uses TRBV4-1 with TRBJ2-7, with D perhaps TRBD2 (6 bases). This CDR3 has 17 residues. The germline V gene has CDR1 MGHRA and CDR2 YSYEKL. V lost 0 bases to trimming and J lost 0 bases, with 15 bases between them. The DNA for the CDR3 is TGCGCCAGCAGCCAAGATAACGGGGTAGCGGACTCCTACGAGCAGTACTTC. It translates to CASSQDNGVADSYEQYF.

The V and J genes are TRBV27 and TRBJ1-5, with a weak D call TRBD1 (5 bases). Trimming shortened V by 4 bases and J by 2 bases, and 12 bases separated the two germline ends. CDR3 length: 15 residues. Germline assignment: CDR1 MNHEY and CDR2 SMNVEV (reference sequence). Here the CDR3 DNA reads TGTGCCAGCAGTTCGGACACGATCGGCAATCAGCCCCAGCATTTT. Translation gives CASSSDTIGNQPQHF.

This chain connects TRBV10-3 to TRBJ2-1, with 9 bases matching TRBD1. This CDR3 has 14 amino acids. With V trimmed by 4 bases and J by 8 bases, 6 bases remained unmatched. Germline-derived CDR1 and CDR2 are ENHRY and SYGVKD. CDR3 nucleotide sequence: TGTGCCATCAGTGTCCGGACAGGGGCTGATGAGCAGTTCTTC. Encoded protein: CAISVRTGADEQFF.

The J gene is TRBJ1-4, the V gene TRBV4-1, with D possibly matching TRBD1 (5 bases). V gave up 3 bases and J gave up 4 bases, with 15 bases separating them. CDR3 length equals 16 residues. Germline CDR1 and CDR2: MGHRA and YSYEKL. The CDR3 DNA follows: TGCGCCAGCAGCCACCCAGGGAGGAAACTTAATGAAAAACTGTTTTTT. Translation: CASSHPGRKLNEKLFF.

The chain carries TRBV25-1 and TRBJ1-1, with a possible D match to TRBD1 (5 bases). The CDR3 runs 15 residues. The germline gives CDR1 MGHDK, CDR2 SYGVNS. V lost 6 bases to trimming and J lost 4 bases, with 18 bases between them. The CDR3 sequence: CASSGARVWGTEAFF. Written as DNA, the CDR3 is TGTGCCAGCAGCGGGGCCAGGGTCTGGGGCACTGAAGCTTTCTTT.

V is TRBV5-4 and J is TRBJ2-3, with D possibly matching TRBD1 (6 bases). The germline V gene has CDR1 SGHNT and CDR2 YYREEE (reference sequence). There are 16 residues in the CDR3. The V end lost 4 bases, the J end lost 0 bases, and 15 bases lay between the germline ends. DNA of the CDR3: TGTGCCAGCAGCCTCGAGGCCGGGACAAGCACAGATACGCAGTATTTT. Encoded protein: CASSLEAGTSTDTQYF.

This clone has only a few counts. This chain joins TRBV27 and TRBJ1-5, with a weak D call TRBD1 (6 bases). The CDR3 consists of 14 residues. The ends were cut back, 1 base at V and 5 bases at J, with 9 bases in the middle. Germline CDR1 is MNHEY and CDR2 is SMNVEV (reference sequence). In DNA, the CDR3 is TGTGCCAGCAGTTTATATTGGGGGCATCAGCCCCAGCATTTT. Protein product: CASSLYWGHQPQHF.

The chain carries TRBV27 and TRBJ2-3; TRBD2 agrees at 16 bases. The CDR3 runs to 18 residues. The germline CDR1 and CDR2 sequences are MNHEY and SMNVEV (reference sequence). J gave up 1 base and V 6 bases, and 7 bases lay outside the gene matches. In DNA, the CDR3 is TGTGCCAGCAGGAAACCGGGACTAGCGGGAGGGCGCACAGATACGCAGTATTTT. It encodes CASRKPGLAGGRTDTQYF.

In its sample, this clone was seen a few times. V is TRBV7-2 and J is TRBJ1-2; D is possibly TRBD1 (6 bases). Germline CDR1 is SGHTA and CDR2 is FQGNSA. CDR3 length: 15 residues. V gave up 1 base and J gave up 8 bases, with 17 bases separating them. The CDR3 region is CASSLGGPRLRGYTF. The CDR3 DNA is TGTGCCAGCAGCTTAGGGGGGCCCCGCCTACGGGGCTACACCTTC.

This chain joins TRBV9 and TRBJ2-1, with 8 bases fitting TRBD1. Trimming cost V 5 bases and J 5 bases; bases outside gene matches: 9. CDR3 size: 15 residues. Germline CDR1 and CDR2: SGDLS and YYNGEE. CDR3 loop: CASRTPGTGHNEQFF. Here the CDR3 DNA reads TGTGCCAGCAGGACCCCCGGGACAGGCCACAATGAGCAGTTCTTC.

The rearrangement links TRBV27 to TRBJ2-7, with D perhaps being TRBD1 or TRBD2 (5 bases each). From germline, CDR1 is MNHEY and CDR2 SMNVEV (reference sequence). The CDR3 spans 17 residues. Deletions cut 6 bases from V and 0 bases from J, with 21 bases between. The CDR3 region has the DNA TGTGCCAGCAGCCCTCTCCCGGGGACGCAGAGCTCCTACGAGCAGTACTTC. This codes for CASSPLPGTQSSYEQYF.

This rearrangement joins TRBV5-4 to TRBJ2-7; perhaps TRBD2 as D (6 bases). V gave up 4 bases and J gave up 3 bases, with 14 bases separating them. Germline CDR1 reads SGHNT; CDR2 reads YYREEE (reference sequence). The CDR3 spans 14 residues. The CDR3 coding sequence is TGTGCCAGCAGCGGGGCGGGGCGGATCTACGAGCAGTACTTC. As protein: CASSGAGRIYEQYF.

This rearrangement joins TRBV10-3 to TRBJ2-5, with a tentative D call TRBD2 (6 bases). The CDR3 extends over 15 amino acids. Trimming removed 10 bases from V and 5 bases from J, with 23 bases in between. Germline V gene data show CDR1 as ENHRY and CDR2 as SYGVKD. CDR3 amino acids: CATGVGGSSWETQYF. CDR3 nucleotide sequence: TGTGCCACCGGGGTGGGGGGTTCCAGTTGGGAGACCCAGTACTTC.

CDR3 loop: CASSLTGEGSPLHF. In DNA form, the CDR3 reads TGCGCCAGCAGCCTAACAGGGGAGGGGTCACCCCTCCACTTT. The genes are TRBV5-1 and TRBJ1-6; TRBD1 matches at 7 bases. This CDR3 has 14 residues. Per the germline V gene, CDR1 is SGHRS and CDR2 is YFSETQ. V shed 4 bases and J 10 bases; nucleotides not matched to a gene: 8.

The gene calls are TRBV9 and TRBJ1-2; D unclear. Per the germline V gene, CDR1 is SGDLS and CDR2 is YYNGEE. This CDR3 has 15 residues. V was cut by 4 bases and J by 6 bases, with 19 bases left in between. CDR3: CASSPVFGPGDGYTF. CDR3 DNA: TGTGCCAGCAGCCCGGTATTTGGCCCCGGGGATGGCTACACCTTC.

This clone has only a few counts. The rearrangement uses TRBV28 and TRBJ1-1; a weak D match, TRBD1 (5 bases). This CDR3 region has 15 residues. Germline V gene lookup returns CDR1 MDHEN and CDR2 SYDVKM. V lost 3 bases to trimming and J lost 6 bases, with 17 bases between them. CDR3 region: CASSFSRQGSSEAFF. The CDR3, as DNA: TGTGCCAGCAGTTTCAGCAGGCAGGGATCTTCTGAAGCTTTCTTT.

The V call is TRBV29-1, the J call TRBJ2-3; TRBD1 agrees at 8 bases. In germline, CDR1 is SQVTM, CDR2 ANQGSEA. Losses at the gene ends were 4 bases for V and 2 bases for J; bases not matched to a gene: 11. This CDR3 has 16 residues. The CDR3 region is CSVARQGAGSTDTQYF. The CDR3 nucleotides read TGCAGCGTTGCTCGCCAGGGGGCGGGATCCACAGATACGCAGTATTTT.